This T cell receptor (beta chain) was identified during a study of T cell clonality in common variable immunodeficiency. Findings of the study overall: Compared with healthy controls, CVID subjects showed increased TCRbeta clonality, mostly in about a third. Compared with controls, CVID subjects had fewer shared TCRbeta clones.

This clone was counted ten times or more. Antigen specificity is unknown. The missing CDR3 end, 3 residues past where the read stops, is filled in from the germline J gene. The protocol was immunoSEQ multiplex PCR, while the TCRdb copy is restricted to in-frame clones and leaves out a portion. This repertoire holds tens of thousands of clones, and none appear only once. Caucasian heritage predominated among both patients and controls. Trimming took 3 bases from V and 8 from J; bases not matched to a gene: 13. Germline V gene sequence: CDR1 DFQATT, CDR2 SNEGSKA (reference sequence). There are 16 residues in the CDR3.

V gene TRBV20-1 combines with J gene TRBJ2-3; 11 bases line up with TRBD2. The TCR sequence derives from a person between 18 and 70 years old in good health. Sequenced material: peripheral blood mononuclear cells. CDR3 sequence reads: CSASPRHSGRAGTQYF. CDR3 DNA (partial): TGCAGTGCTAGTCCCCGCCATAGCGGGAGGGCGGGTACG.